The clone carrying this T cell receptor (beta chain) was seen just once. Its antigen is unknown. In germline, CDR1 is MNHEY, CDR2 SVGAGI. The CDR3 totals 15 residues. V lost 2 bases, J lost 1 base, and 9 bases lay in between. The PCR was carried out with 60 Vbeta primers and 13 Jbeta primers. Sequencing was performed with immunoSEQ multiplex PCR; in TCRdb, only in-frame clones are kept and a portion is missing. This sample has tens of thousands of clones, with over 70% found just once. Among the donors, all were healthy bone marrow donors. At sampling all donors were nominally healthy, likely with unrecorded immune exposures. This sample is drawn from a study of cytomegalovirus exposure and HLA in healthy donors. For the study at large: Some 85 million unique TCRs, all from HLA-typed donors, were included in an early release of the data. Overall study findings and caveats: For most TCR sequences rarity was the rule, although some public TCRs occurred in many donors.

The genes are TRBV6-5 and TRBJ2-1; maybe TRBD1 (6 bases). Specimen: PBMCs. The sequence derives from a girl between 2 and 10 years old in good health and CMV-seropositive. The CDR3 DNA is TGTGCCAGCAGTTACGCGGACAGATCCTACAATGAGCAGTTCTTC. Protein sequence: CASSYADRSYNEQFF.